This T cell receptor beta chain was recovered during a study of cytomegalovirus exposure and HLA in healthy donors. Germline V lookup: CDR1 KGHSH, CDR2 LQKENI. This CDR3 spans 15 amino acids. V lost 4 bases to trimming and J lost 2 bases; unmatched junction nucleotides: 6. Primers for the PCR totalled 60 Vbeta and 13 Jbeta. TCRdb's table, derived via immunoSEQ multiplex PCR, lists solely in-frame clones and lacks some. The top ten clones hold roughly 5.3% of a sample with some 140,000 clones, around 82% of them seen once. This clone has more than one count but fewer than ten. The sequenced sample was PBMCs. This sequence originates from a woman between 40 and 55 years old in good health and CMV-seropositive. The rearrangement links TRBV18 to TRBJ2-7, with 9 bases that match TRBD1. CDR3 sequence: CASSLEQGAPYEQYF. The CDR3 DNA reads TGTGCCAGCTCACTGGAACAGGGGGCGCCCTACGAGCAGTACTTC.